A single sample gave rise to the 28 T cell receptor beta chains below, sequenced in a study of Ad26.COV2.S vaccination and SARS-CoV-2 variants. Treatment denoted: 15 to 20 received Ad26.COV2.S at low or high dose, single or two shots; 5 received placebo; per-sample allocation not given. Collection of samples fell on day 63 after the first vaccine or placebo injection. Libraries were prepared by immunoSEQ multiplex PCR; TCRdb keeps only in-frame clonotypes and omits some of them. The data contain hundreds of thousands of clones, about 90% of them seen just once; the ten biggest clones take up around 1.4%. The sequencing here drew on peripheral blood, taken in a trial of Ad26.COV2.S vaccine versus placebo. Receptors originate from a person between 18 and 65 years old who received the Ad26.COV2.S COVID-19 vaccine or a placebo.

The CDR3 coding sequence is TGTGCCAACAGGGGAGGGCCAAGTAACACAGATACGCAGTATTTT. Translation gives CANRGGPSNTDTQYF. The chain recombines TRBV10-3 with TRBJ2-3; D tentatively fits TRBD1 or TRBD2 (7 bases each). V was trimmed by 10 bases and J by 2 bases, leaving 19 bases between them. The CDR3 is 15 amino acids. Germline V gene lookup returns CDR1 ENHRY and CDR2 SYGVKD.

V is TRBV6-5 and J is TRBJ2-2; D is possibly TRBD1 (6 bases). CDR1 and CDR2 from the germline V gene are MNHEY and SVGAGI. The CDR3 length is 14 residues. V was clipped by 9 bases and J by 1 base, with 12 bases between them. As DNA, the CDR3 is TGTGCCAGTTTCAGGGGTGGGAACACCGGGGAGCTGTTTTTT. Its protein product is CASFRGGNTGELFF.

Written as DNA, the CDR3 is TGTGCCAGCAGTGAACCTCACAGGTTTATGTCCTACGAGCAGTACTTC. Its protein product is CASSEPHRFMSYEQYF. The chain is built from TRBV6-1 and TRBJ2-7; a weak D match, TRBD1 (5 bases). The CDR3 is 16 residues long. Germline CDR1 and CDR2: MNHNS and SASEGT. Trimming took off 2 bases at V and 1 base at J, with 15 bases between the two ends.

The J gene is TRBJ2-7, the V gene TRBV7-2; no clear D gene. The V and J ends lost 8 bases and 6 bases respectively, with 17 bases between them. Germline V lookup: CDR1 SGHTA, CDR2 FQGNSA. The CDR3 runs to 13 residues. The CDR3 loop reads CASFAETYGEQYF. DNA of the CDR3: TGTGCCAGCTTTGCAGAGACCTATGGCGAGCAGTACTTC.

This clone was observed once. The sample has other DNA sequences that encode this CDR3 too. The chain has TRBV25-1 and TRBJ2-5; D call uncertain. The CDR3 runs 12 residues. CDR1 is MGHDK, CDR2 SYGVNS, per germline. V was trimmed by 2 bases and J by 4 bases, leaving 5 bases between them. The CDR3 reads CASSESRETQYF. CDR3 in DNA: TGTGCCAGCAGTGAAAGCAGAGAGACCCAGTACTTC.

The genes are TRBV27 and TRBJ2-7, with D tentatively TRBD2 (6 bases). The CDR3 runs to 14 residues. V was shortened by 3 bases and J by 5 bases, with 14 bases between the two germline ends. Per germline, CDR1 MNHEY and CDR2 SMNVEV (reference sequence). DNA of the CDR3: TGTGCCAGCAGTTTTCGCGGACTAAAGAACGAGCAGTACTTC. Encoded protein: CASSFRGLKNEQYF.

V and J are TRBV18 and TRBJ1-2; 10 nucleotides match TRBD1. Germline CDR1 reads KGHSH; CDR2 reads LQKENI. The V and J ends lost 6 bases and 2 bases, in that order; junction bases with no gene match: 12. The CDR3 runs to 17 residues. CDR3 amino acids: CASSQDRGRYPNYGYTF. The CDR3 DNA reads TGTGCCAGCTCCCAAGACAGGGGGCGGTACCCAAACTATGGCTACACCTTC.

V is TRBV27 and J is TRBJ2-1, with D possibly being TRBD1 (5 bases). Trimming cost V 3 bases and J 3 bases, with 12 bases left between them. In germline, CDR1 is MNHEY, CDR2 SMNVEV (reference sequence). The CDR3 spans 15 residues. CDR3 sequence: CASSFGGAGYNEQFF. As DNA, the CDR3 is TGTGCCAGCAGTTTCGGTGGGGCTGGCTACAATGAGCAGTTCTTC.

Of note for this clone: The junction departs from germline at one end; a sequencing error may be responsible. This chain joins TRBV7-9 and TRBJ1-2; D is perhaps TRBD1 (6 bases). The V gene's germline CDR1 is SEHNR and CDR2 FQNEAQ (reference sequence). There are 13 residues in the CDR3. The CDR3 protein is CASRLGGGEGYTF. The CDR3 bases are TGTGCCAGCAGATTAGGCGGGGGCGAGGGCTACACCTTC.

The J gene is TRBJ2-7, the V gene TRBV10-3; a weak D match, TRBD2 (5 bases). V dropped 3 bases and J dropped 6 bases, with 6 bases sitting between them. CDR1 is ENHRY and CDR2 is SYGVKD in the germline V gene. This CDR3 has 11 residues. The CDR3 DNA follows: TGTGCCATCAGTGAAGAGGGCGAGCAGTACTTC. Translated: CAISEEGEQYF.

This sequence joins TRBV3-1 (or the pseudogene TRBV3-2) and TRBJ2-7, with TRBD2 matching 8 bases. CDR1 and CDR2 (germline): LGHDT, YNNKEL (reference sequence). V gave up 0 bases and J gave up 1 base; unmatched junction bases: 14. This CDR3 is built from 19 residues. The CDR3 DNA is TGTGCCAGCAGCCAAGATTCAGGGCGGGCTAGCGGGCTGTCCTACGAGCAGTACTTC. Translated: CASSQDSGRASGLSYEQYF.

The CDR3 nucleotides read TGCGCCAGCAGCCAAGAGGGCAGGGACCGTCAGCCCCAGCATTTT. Protein: CASSQEGRDRQPQHF. This rearrangement joins TRBV4-1 to TRBJ1-5, with a possible D match to TRBD1 (5 bases). Trimming took 0 bases from V and 6 from J, leaving 12 bases between them. Germline V gives CDR1 MGHRA, CDR2 YSYEKL. There are 15 residues in the CDR3.

V and J are TRBV19 and TRBJ1-1; D not certain. The germline V gene encodes CDR1 LNHDA and CDR2 SQIVND (reference sequence). Trimming pared 4 bases from V and 1 base from J, leaving 13 bases between. This CDR3 spans 15 amino acids. The CDR3 here is CASSTAPQGNTEAFF. CDR3 DNA sequence: TGTGCCAGTAGTACGGCACCCCAAGGGAACACTGAAGCTTTCTTT.

On this clone: Other nucleotide sequences from this sample produce the same CDR3. The CDR3, as DNA: TGTGCCAGCAGCCAAGAAGTGTCAAATGAGCAGTTCTTC. Protein sequence: CASSQEVSNEQFF. The gene calls are TRBV4-2 and TRBJ2-1, with D unclear. There are 13 residues in the CDR3. Germline V gene data show CDR1 as LGHNA and CDR2 as YNFKEQ. V gave up 0 bases and J gave up 7 bases, with 7 bases separating them.

The chain couples TRBV7-6 to TRBJ1-4; 7 bases are a match to TRBD1. The CDR3 consists of 14 residues. Germline V gene data show CDR1 as SGHVS and CDR2 as FNYEAQ. The trim removed 4 bases at V and 8 bases at J, leaving 7 bases unmatched. CDR3 sequence (DNA): TGTGCCAGCAGCTCCGGGACAGACGGGGAAAAACTGTTTTTT. This translates into CASSSGTDGEKLFF. The full variable domain, rest sourced from reference TRBV7-6 and TRBJ1-4, is GAGVSQSPRYKVTKRGQDVALRCDPISGHVSLYWYRQALGQGPEFLTYFNYEAQQDKSGLPNDRFSAERPEGSISTLTIQRTEQRDSAMYRCASSSGTDGEKLFFGSGTQLSVL.

V usage is TRBV27 and J usage is TRBJ2-7, with TRBD1 matching over 9 bases. The CDR3 contains 12 residues. Trimming at V came to 8 bases and at J to 1 base, leaving 0 bases not matched to a gene. Germline V gene data show CDR1 as MNHEY and CDR2 as SMNVEV (reference sequence). The CDR3 DNA is TGTGCCAGCGGGACAGGGTCCTACGAGCAGTACTTC. Translating gives CASGTGSYEQYF.

This clone has just one count. The rearrangement uses TRBV6-1 and TRBJ1-6; the D is unclear. Trimming removed 2 bases from V and 5 bases from J, with 16 bases in between. This CDR3 comprises 17 residues. In germline, CDR1 is MNHNS, CDR2 SASEGT. The CDR3 DNA follows: TGTGCCAGCAGTGAAACTGGGGTCCGTCGGAATAATTCACCCCTCCACTTT. This translates into CASSETGVRRNNSPLHF.

The V call is TRBV6-5, the J call TRBJ2-7; D unresolved. CDR1 and CDR2 from the germline V gene are MNHEY and SVGAGI. The CDR3 sequence is 15 residues long. V lost 6 bases and J 1 base, leaving 16 bases between the germline ends. CDR3: CASRPEPSWSYEQYF. Here the CDR3 DNA reads TGTGCCAGCAGACCCGAGCCGTCATGGTCCTACGAGCAGTACTTC.

The chain is built from TRBV6-1 and TRBJ2-7; 8 bases agree with TRBD1. CDR3 length: 13 residues. Germline CDR1 MNHNS, CDR2 SASEGT. The trim removed 1 base at V and 12 bases at J, leaving 8 bases unmatched. The CDR3 is CASSEDSHTGGYF. The CDR3 region has the DNA TGTGCCAGCAGTGAAGATTCCCATACAGGGGGGTACTTC.

The genes are TRBV11-2 and TRBJ1-4, with 12 bases matching TRBD1. Germline V gene lookup returns CDR1 SGHAT and CDR2 FQNNGV. J lost 1 base, V lost 3 bases, and 6 bases had no gene match. CDR3 length equals 18 residues. CDR3 in amino acids: CASSFTGTGGVTNEKLFF. In DNA form, the CDR3 reads TGTGCCAGCAGCTTTACCGGGACAGGGGGCGTAACTAATGAAAAACTGTTTTTT.

This clone showed up just once. Because the CDR3 is missing its conserved closing phenylalanine or tryptophan, this is likely a read error. The DNA is left out, because the CDR3 cannot be placed on it with certainty; the CDR3 is given as TCRdb lists it. The chain joins TRBV7-5 to TRBJ1-4. TRBV7-5 is recorded as a pseudogene. The CDR3 numbers 9 amino acids, ends counted. CDR3 in amino acids: CARPPNPTI.

The CDR3: CASMGPSSYEQYF. The DNA for the CDR3 is TGTGCCAGTATGGGACCGAGCTCCTACGAGCAGTACTTC. The V call is TRBV19, the J call TRBJ2-7, with D perhaps given as TRBD1 or TRBD2 (5 bases each). Trimming removed 7 bases at V and 0 bases at J, with 10 bases between. CDR1 is LNHDA, CDR2 SQIVND, per germline (reference sequence). The CDR3 length is 13 residues.

This rearrangement joins TRBV7-9 to TRBJ2-1, with D perhaps matching TRBD2 (6 bases). V was trimmed by 4 bases and J by 8 bases, leaving 15 bases between them. This CDR3 is built from 14 residues. Germline-derived CDR1 and CDR2 are SEHNR and FQNEAQ (reference sequence). In DNA form, the CDR3 reads TGTGCCAGCAGCTGGGAGGTGGATCCCTATGAGCAGTTCTTC. Encoded protein: CASSWEVDPYEQFF.

CDR3 sequence reads: CASSLEGALTFRIGITEAFF. DNA for the CDR3: TGTGCCAGCAGCTTAGAGGGGGCCTTGACTTTTAGAATAGGGATCACTGAAGCTTTCTTT. This chain connects TRBV11-3 to TRBJ1-1, with D tentatively TRBD1 (6 bases). This CDR3 has 20 amino acids. The V end was cut by 0 bases, the J end by 4 bases, with 27 bases between. Looked up from germline, CDR1 is SGHNT and CDR2 is YENEEA.

The genes are TRBV7-3 and TRBJ1-2, with D maybe TRBD1 (6 bases). CDR1 and CDR2 (germline): SGHTA, FQGTGA. The CDR3 is 15 residues long. V shed 4 bases and J shed 4 bases, with 16 bases lying between them. CDR3 sequence (DNA): TGTGCCAGCAGCTCAGGGGCTGGACAGTTCTATGGCTACACCTTC. Translation: CASSSGAGQFYGYTF.

The gene calls are TRBV2 and TRBJ1-2, with TRBD1 identical over 7 bases. The CDR3 has 14 amino acids. V was clipped by 6 bases and J by 0 bases; unmatched bases: 4. CDR1 is SNHLY, CDR2 FYNNEI, per germline. The DNA for the CDR3 is TGTGCCAGCAGCGACGGGACAGCTAACTATGGCTACACCTTC. Translation gives CASSDGTANYGYTF.

The V and J genes are TRBV5-1 and TRBJ2-7; 7 bases are shared with TRBD2. Germline V gene data show CDR1 as SGHRS and CDR2 as YFSETQ. The J segment lost 3 bases and the V segment lost 0 bases, leaving 6 bases of the junction unmatched. There are 15 residues in the CDR3. The CDR3, as DNA: TGCGCCAGCAGCTTGGCTGGCCCGGGGGGCTACGAGCAGTACTTC. It codes for CASSLAGPGGYEQYF.

The rearrangement links TRBV20-1 to TRBJ2-1; possibly TRBD2 for D (6 bases). This CDR3 has 16 residues. Germline CDR1 reads DFQATT; CDR2 reads SNEGSKA (reference sequence). V lost 3 bases to trimming and J lost 0 bases, with 15 bases between them. The DNA for the CDR3 is TGCAGTGCTAGTCTTGGCGGGATGGTCTCCTACAATGAGCAGTTCTTC. This sequence encodes CSASLGGMVSYNEQFF.